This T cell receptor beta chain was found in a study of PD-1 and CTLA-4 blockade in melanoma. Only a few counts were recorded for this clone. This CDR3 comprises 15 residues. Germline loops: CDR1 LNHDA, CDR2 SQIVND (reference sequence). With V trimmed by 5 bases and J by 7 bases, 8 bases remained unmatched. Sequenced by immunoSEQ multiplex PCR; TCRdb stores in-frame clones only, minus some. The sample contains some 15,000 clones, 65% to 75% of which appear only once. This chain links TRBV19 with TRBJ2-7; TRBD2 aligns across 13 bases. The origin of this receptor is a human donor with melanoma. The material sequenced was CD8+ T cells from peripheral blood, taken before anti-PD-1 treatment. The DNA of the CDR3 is TGTGCCAGTAGTCCCGGGACTAGCGGGACCTTGGAGCAGTACTTC. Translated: CASSPGTSGTLEQYF. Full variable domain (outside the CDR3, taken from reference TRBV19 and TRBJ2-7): DGGITQSPKYLFRKEGQNVTLSCEQNLNHDAMYWYRQDPGQGLRLIYYSQIVNDFQKGDIAEGYSVSREKKESFPLTVTSAQKNPTAFYLCASSPGTSGTLEQYFGPGTRLTVT.